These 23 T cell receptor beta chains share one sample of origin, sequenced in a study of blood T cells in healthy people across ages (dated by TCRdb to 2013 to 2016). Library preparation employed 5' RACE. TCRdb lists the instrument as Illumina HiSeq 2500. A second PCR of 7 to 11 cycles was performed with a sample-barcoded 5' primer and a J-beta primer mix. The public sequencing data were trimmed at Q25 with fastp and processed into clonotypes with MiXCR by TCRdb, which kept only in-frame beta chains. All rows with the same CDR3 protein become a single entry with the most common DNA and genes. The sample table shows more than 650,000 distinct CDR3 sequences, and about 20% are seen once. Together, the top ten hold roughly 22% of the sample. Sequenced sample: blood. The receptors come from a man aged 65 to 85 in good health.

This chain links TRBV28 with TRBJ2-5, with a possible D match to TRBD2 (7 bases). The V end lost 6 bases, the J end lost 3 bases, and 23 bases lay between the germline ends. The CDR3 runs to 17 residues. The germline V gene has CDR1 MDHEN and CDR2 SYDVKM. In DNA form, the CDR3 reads TGTGCCAGCAGCATAAGGGGGGGTGGTAGGGATGAAGAGACCCAGTACTTC. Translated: CASSIRGGGRDEETQYF.

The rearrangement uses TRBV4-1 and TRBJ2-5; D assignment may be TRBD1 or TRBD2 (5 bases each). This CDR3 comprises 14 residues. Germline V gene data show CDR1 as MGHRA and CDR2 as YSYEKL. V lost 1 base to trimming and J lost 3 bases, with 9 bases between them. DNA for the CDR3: TGCGCCAGCAGCCAAGTGGGACCAAAAGAGACCCAGTACTTC. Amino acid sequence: CASSQVGPKETQYF.

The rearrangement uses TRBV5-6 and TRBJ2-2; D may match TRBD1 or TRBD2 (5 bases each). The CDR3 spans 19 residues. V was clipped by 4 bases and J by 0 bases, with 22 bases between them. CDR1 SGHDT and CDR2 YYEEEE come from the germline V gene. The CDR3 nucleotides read TGTGCCAGCAGCGCAGACCCAAGGAGAGGGGTATCGAACACCGGGGAGCTGTTTTTT. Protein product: CASSADPRRGVSNTGELFF.

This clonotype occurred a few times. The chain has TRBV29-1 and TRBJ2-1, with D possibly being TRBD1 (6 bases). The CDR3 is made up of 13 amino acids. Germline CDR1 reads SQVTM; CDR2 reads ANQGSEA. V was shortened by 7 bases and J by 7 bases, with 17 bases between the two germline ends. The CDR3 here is CSALGGFGNEQFF. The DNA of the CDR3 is TGCAGCGCTCTAGGGGGTTTTGGGAATGAGCAGTTCTTC.

The CDR3 region is CAGARVQETEAFF. The CDR3 bases are TGTGCCGGAGCCCGGGTCCAGGAAACTGAAGCTTTCTTT. The genes are TRBV12-3 or TRBV12-4 and TRBJ1-1; no clear D gene. The ends were cut back, 11 bases at V and 5 bases at J, with 18 bases in the middle. This CDR3 contains 13 residues.

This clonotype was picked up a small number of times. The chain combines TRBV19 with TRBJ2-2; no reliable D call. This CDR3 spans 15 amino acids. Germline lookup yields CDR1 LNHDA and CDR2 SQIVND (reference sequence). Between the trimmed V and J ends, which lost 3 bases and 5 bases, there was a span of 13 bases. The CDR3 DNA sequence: TGTGCCAGTAGTATTATTCAGGCCGGGACCGGGGAGCTGTTTTTT. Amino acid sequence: CASSIIQAGTGELFF.

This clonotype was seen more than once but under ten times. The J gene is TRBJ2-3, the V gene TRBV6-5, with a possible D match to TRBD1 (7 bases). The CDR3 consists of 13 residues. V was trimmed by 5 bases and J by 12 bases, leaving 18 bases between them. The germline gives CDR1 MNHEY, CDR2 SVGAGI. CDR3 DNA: TGTGCCAGCAGTGACACCAGGGGGGCGCCCCAGTATTTT. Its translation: CASSDTRGAPQYF.

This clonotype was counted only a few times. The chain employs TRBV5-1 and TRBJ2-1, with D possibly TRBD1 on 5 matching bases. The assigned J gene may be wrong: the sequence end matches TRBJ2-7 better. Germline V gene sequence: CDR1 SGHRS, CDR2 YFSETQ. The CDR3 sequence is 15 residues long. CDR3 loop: CASSLSQGSSYEQYF. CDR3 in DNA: TGCGCCAGCAGCTTGAGTCAGGGTAGCTCCTACGAGCAGTACTTC.

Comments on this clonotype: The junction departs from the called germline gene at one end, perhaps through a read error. CDR3 loop: CTSSLNDGTDTQYF. CDR3 sequence (DNA): TGTACCAGTAGTTTGAACGACGGCACAGATACGCAGTATTTT. The rearrangement uses TRBV19 and TRBJ2-3; D remains unclear. The CDR3 loop spans 14 amino acids. The germline gives CDR1 LNHDA, CDR2 SQIVND (reference sequence).

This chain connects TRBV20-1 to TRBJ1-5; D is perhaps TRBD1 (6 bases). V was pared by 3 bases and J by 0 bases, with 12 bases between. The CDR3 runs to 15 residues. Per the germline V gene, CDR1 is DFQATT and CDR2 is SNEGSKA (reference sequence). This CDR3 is CSASLGQLSNQPQHF. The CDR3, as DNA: TGCAGTGCTAGTCTGGGACAACTTAGCAATCAGCCCCAGCATTTT.

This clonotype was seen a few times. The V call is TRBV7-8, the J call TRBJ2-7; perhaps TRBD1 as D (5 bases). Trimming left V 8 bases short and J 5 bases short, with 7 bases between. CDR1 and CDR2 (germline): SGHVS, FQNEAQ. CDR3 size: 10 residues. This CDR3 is CASGANEQYF. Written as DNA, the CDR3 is TGTGCCAGCGGGGCCAACGAGCAGTACTTC.

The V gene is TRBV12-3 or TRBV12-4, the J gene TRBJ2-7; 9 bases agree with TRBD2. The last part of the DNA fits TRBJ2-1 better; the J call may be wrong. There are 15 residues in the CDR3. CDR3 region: CASSSLAGFSDEQFF. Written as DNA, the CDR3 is TGTGCCAGCAGTTCACTAGCGGGTTTCTCCGATGAGCAGTTCTTC.

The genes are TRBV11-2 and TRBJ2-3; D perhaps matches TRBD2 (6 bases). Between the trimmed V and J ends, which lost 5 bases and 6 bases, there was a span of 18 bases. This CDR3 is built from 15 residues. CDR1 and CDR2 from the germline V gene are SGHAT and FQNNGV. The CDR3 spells CASSPLAVGVDTQYF. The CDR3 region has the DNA TGTGCCAGCAGCCCTTTAGCGGTGGGGGTGGATACGCAGTATTTT.

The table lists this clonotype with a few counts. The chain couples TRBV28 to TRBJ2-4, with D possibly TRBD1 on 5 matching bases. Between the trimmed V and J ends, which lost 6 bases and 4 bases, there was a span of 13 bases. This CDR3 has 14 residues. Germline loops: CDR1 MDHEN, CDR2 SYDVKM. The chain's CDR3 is CASSRGQGKNIQYF. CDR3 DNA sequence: TGTGCCAGCAGCCGAGGTCAGGGAAAAAACATTCAGTACTTC.

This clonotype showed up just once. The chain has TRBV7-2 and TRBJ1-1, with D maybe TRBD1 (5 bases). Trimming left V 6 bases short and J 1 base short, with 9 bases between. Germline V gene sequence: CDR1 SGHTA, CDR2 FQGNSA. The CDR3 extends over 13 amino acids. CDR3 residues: CASRVGRNTEAFF. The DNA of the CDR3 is TGTGCCAGCAGGGTGGGACGGAACACTGAAGCTTTCTTT.

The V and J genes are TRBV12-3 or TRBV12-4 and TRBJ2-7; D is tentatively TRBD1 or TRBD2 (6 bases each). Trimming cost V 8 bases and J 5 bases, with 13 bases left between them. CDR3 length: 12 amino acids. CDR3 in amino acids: CASSKGGHEQYV. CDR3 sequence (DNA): TGTGCCAGCTCAAAGGGGGGCCACGAGCAGTACGTC.

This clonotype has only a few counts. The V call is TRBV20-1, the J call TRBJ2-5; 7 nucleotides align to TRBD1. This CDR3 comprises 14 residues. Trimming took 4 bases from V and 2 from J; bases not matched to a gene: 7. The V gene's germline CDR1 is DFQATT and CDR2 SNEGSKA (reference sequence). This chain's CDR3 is CSAIRQGRQETQYF. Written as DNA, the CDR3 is TGCAGTGCTATAAGACAGGGCCGGCAAGAGACCCAGTACTTC.

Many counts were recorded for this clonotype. The chain's CDR3 is CSARDLLYGYTF. In DNA, the CDR3 is TGCAGTGCTAGAGATCTCCTCTATGGCTACACCTTC. The chain links TRBV20-1 to TRBJ1-2, with D uncertain. V dropped 0 bases and J dropped 4 bases, with 6 bases sitting between them. The CDR3 runs to 12 residues. Germline V gives CDR1 DFQATT, CDR2 SNEGSKA (reference sequence).

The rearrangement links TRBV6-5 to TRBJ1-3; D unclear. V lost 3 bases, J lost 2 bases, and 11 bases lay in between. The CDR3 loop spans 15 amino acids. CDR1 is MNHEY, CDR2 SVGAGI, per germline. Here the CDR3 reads CASSYRSEAGNTIYF. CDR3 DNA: TGTGCCAGCAGTTATAGATCGGAGGCTGGAAACACCATATATTTT.

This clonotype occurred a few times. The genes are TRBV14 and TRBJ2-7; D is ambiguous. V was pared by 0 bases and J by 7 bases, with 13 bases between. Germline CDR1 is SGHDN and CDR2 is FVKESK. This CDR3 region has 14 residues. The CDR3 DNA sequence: TGTGCCAGCAGCCAAGATAGGGATCTCCGGGAGCAGTACTTC. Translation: CASSQDRDLREQYF.

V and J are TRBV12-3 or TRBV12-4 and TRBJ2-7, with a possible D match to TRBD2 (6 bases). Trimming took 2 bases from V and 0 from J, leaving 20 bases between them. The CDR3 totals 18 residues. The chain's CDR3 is CASSLIRGSGDSSYEQYF. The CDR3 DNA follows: TGTGCCAGCAGTTTAATACGGGGGTCTGGGGATAGCTCCTACGAGCAGTACTTC.

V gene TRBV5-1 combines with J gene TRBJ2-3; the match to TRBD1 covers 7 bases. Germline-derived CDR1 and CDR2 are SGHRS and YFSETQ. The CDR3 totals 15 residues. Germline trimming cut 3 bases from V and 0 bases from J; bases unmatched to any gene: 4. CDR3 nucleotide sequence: TGCGCCAGCAGCTGGACAGGAACTAGCACAGATACGCAGTATTTT. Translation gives CASSWTGTSTDTQYF.

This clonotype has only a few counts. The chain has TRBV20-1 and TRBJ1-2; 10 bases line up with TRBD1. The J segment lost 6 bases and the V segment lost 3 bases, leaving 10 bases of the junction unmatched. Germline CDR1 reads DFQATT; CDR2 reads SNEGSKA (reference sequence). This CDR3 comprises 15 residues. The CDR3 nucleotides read TGCAGTGCTAGTCGGACAGGGGGGGCACAGGATGGCTACACCTTC. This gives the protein CSASRTGGAQDGYTF.